Following are 9 T cell receptor beta chains from one sample sequenced in a study of blood T cell repertoires in COVID-19. The repertoire was sequenced with immunoSEQ multiplex PCR; TCRdb's copy has only in-frame clones and lacks some. The repertoire holds about 220,000 clones, with 80% to 90% as singletons. The specimen sequenced was peripheral blood. The receptors stem from a man over 45 with active or convalescent COVID-19.

The chain employs TRBV7-4 and TRBJ2-7; 8 bases line up with TRBD1. Germline CDR1 and CDR2: SGHVT and SQSDAQ. The CDR3 consists of 15 residues. Trimming at V came to 0 bases and at J to 4 bases, leaving 5 bases not matched to a gene. CDR3 loop: CASSLAGQAPYEQYV. The CDR3 nucleotides are TGTGCCAGCAGCTTAGCGGGACAGGCCCCGTACGAGCAGTACGTC.

A few counts support this clone. The chain has TRBV4-3 and TRBJ1-2; D may be TRBD1 (6 bases). The CDR3 is made up of 13 amino acids. Germline values: CDR1 LGHNA, CDR2 YSLEER. Deletions cut 4 bases from V and 4 bases from J, with 10 bases between. This CDR3 is CASSRTALYGYTF. The CDR3 DNA follows: TGCGCCAGCAGCCGGACAGCTCTCTATGGCTACACCTTC.

The chain is built from TRBV4-3 and TRBJ1-2; tentatively, D is TRBD1 (6 bases). This CDR3 contains 15 residues. Trimming took off 4 bases at V and 1 base at J, with 13 bases between the two ends. From germline, CDR1 is LGHNA and CDR2 YSLEER. The DNA of the CDR3 is TGCGCCAGCAGCCCGGTACAGGGAAATAACTATGGCTACACCTTC. Protein product: CASSPVQGNNYGYTF.

The chain has TRBV3-1 (or the pseudogene TRBV3-2) and TRBJ2-7; 10 bases map to TRBD1. Germline lookup yields CDR1 LGHDT and CDR2 YNNKEL (reference sequence). The CDR3 consists of 13 residues. V lost 10 bases to trimming and J lost 4 bases; unmatched junction nucleotides: 7. CDR3 amino acids: CATRDRGTYEQYF. Here the CDR3 DNA reads TGTGCCACCCGGGACAGGGGTACGTACGAGCAGTACTTC.

This clone was observed once. The rearrangement links TRBV6-5 to TRBJ1-2, with 9 bases aligning to TRBD1. CDR1 MNHEY and CDR2 SVGAGI come from the germline V gene. The CDR3 contains 13 residues. With 4 bases clipped from V and 7 bases from J, the junction kept 4 bases outside the gene matches. CDR3 protein: CASSSGQGTGYTF. The CDR3 bases are TGTGCCAGCAGTTCGGGACAGGGCACTGGCTACACCTTC.

This chain connects TRBV25-1 to TRBJ1-2; TRBD1 is a possible D gene (5 bases). CDR3 length: 14 amino acids. The ends were cut back, 5 bases at V and 4 bases at J, with 14 bases in the middle. Germline assignment: CDR1 MGHDK and CDR2 SYGVNS. CDR3 region: CASSPEGRSYGYTF. DNA of the CDR3: TGTGCCAGCAGTCCGGAGGGGAGGAGCTATGGCTACACCTTC.

The gene calls are TRBV19 and TRBJ1-6; 7 bases line up with TRBD1. V was clipped by 2 bases and J by 10 bases; unmatched bases: 5. The CDR3 spans 14 residues. Per germline, CDR1 LNHDA and CDR2 SQIVND (reference sequence). The CDR3 DNA follows: TGTGCCAGTAGTATAACAGGGGAGGAATCACCCCTCCACTTT. It specifies CASSITGEESPLHF.

The chain is built from TRBV4-3 and TRBJ2-7; tentatively, D is TRBD2 (5 bases). The CDR3 covers 12 residues. Germline V gene sequence: CDR1 LGHNA, CDR2 YSLEER. The CDR3 is CASSKHRPRTGV. CDR3 bases: TGCGCCAGCAGCAAACACCGGCCAAGGACTGGAGTT.

V and J are TRBV29-1 and TRBJ1-6; D may be TRBD1 (6 bases). Looked up from germline, CDR1 is SQVTM and CDR2 is ANQGSEA. This CDR3 is built from 13 residues. V lost 4 bases, J lost 9 bases, and 13 bases lay in between. For the CDR3, the DNA is TGCAGCGTTGGGGCAGGGGACGGTTCACCCCTCCACTTT. It translates to CSVGAGDGSPLHF.